This T cell receptor beta chain was captured in a study of T cell repertoires in cytomegalovirus infection. Background on the study: CMV infection together with matching HLA type was indicated by public TCR beta signatures.

This clonotype was picked up many times. Its antigen is not identified. J was trimmed by 1 base and V by 4 bases; bases with no gene match: 4. Germline CDR1 SGHDN, CDR2 FVKESK. This CDR3 has 16 amino acids. Study observations and caveats: Cumulative public TCR beta family frequency identified carriers of CMV plus the relevant HLA.

TCRdb re-derived calls from the reads in MiXCR, one entry per CDR3 protein. The table shows some 220,000 distinct CDR3 sequences, with roughly an eighth occurring only once. The sequence derives from a human donor in good health (CMV status not recorded). Some clones in this sample may be carry-over from other donors' samples. Sequenced: PBMCs. The V call is TRBV14, the J call TRBJ1-6; 7 bases agree with TRBD1. The CDR3 region has the DNA TGTGCCAGCAGCCGACAGGGCCTATCCTATAATTCACCCCTCCACTTT. This encodes CASSRQGLSYNSPLHF.